This T cell receptor beta chain was documented in a study of blood T cell repertoires in COVID-19. Whole-study context: The origin of the acute and convalescent COVID-19 samples was the United States, Italy and Spain. In each case, the material was cDNA or gDNA derived from T cells, B-cell-depleted T cells, or PBMCs.

Authors' methods: Quantification of nucleated cells was approximated via reference gene primer amplification. TCRdb's table, derived via immunoSEQ multiplex PCR, lists solely in-frame clones and lacks some. V and J calls and clone size are those listed in that table; D and trimming were worked out from the DNA. This sample has roughly 250,000 clones, with almost 85% found just once. The sample comprised peripheral blood. This clonotype originated in a woman of 80 years or more with acute or convalescent COVID-19.

CDR3 region: CATKRDSLGWEQYF. In nucleotides, the CDR3 is TGTGCCACCAAAAGGGACAGTCTAGGTTGGGAGCAGTACTTC. V is TRBV19 and J is TRBJ2-7, with 7 bases lining up with TRBD1. In germline, CDR1 is LNHDA, CDR2 SQIVND (reference sequence). The V gene end was trimmed by 10 bases and the J gene end by 7 bases; junction bases not matched to a gene: 16. The CDR3 runs to 14 residues.